Listed here is a single TCR beta chain. Which antigen it targets is not known. No base quality values were provided; no much bigger clone lies one nucleotide off. These data belong to a study of shared clonotypes between healthy human individuals (dated by TCRdb to 2020 to 2021). Turning to the overall study: The cohort comprised a couple of women and three men aged 18 to 49 years. For each donor, CD4 naive and CD4 memory were each given three plates, CD8 naive was given two plates, and CD8 memory was given one plate. Blood TCR repertoires of about five healthy adults were deeply sequenced to estimate repertoire size and the extent of clonotype sharing between individuals. Libraries were prepared and TCR repertoires were sequenced by different laboratories using diverse techniques, in order to increase sequencing depth and limit assay-specific biases. Each donor's leukapheresis produced roughly between roughly 0.9 and 8.9 billion PBMCs. The paper as a whole reports these results and caveats: Pairwise subsampling indicated that sequencing depth was expected to affect the degree of clonotype sharing among donors. When a few donors were compared, the shared fraction of clonotypes was around 5% for naive CD4, 3.5% to 4% for naive CD8, roughly 2.3% for memory CD4, and around 0.4% for memory CD8. Only blood was sampled, and tissue TCR repertoires likely differ from those in blood. Estimated clonotype richness was generally larger for naive than for memory subsets. Compared with non-shared clonotypes, the clonotypes found in all four sorted-subset donors had higher generation probabilities. The small number of donors limited the genetic and exposure-history diversity represented. Even with the large sequencing depth, rarefaction of the sorted-subset datasets indicated that sequencing was incomplete.

Here V drops 4 bases and J drops 6 bases, and the junction holds 9 bases not matched to any gene. From the cysteine up to the phenylalanine, the CDR3 has a length of 15 residues. Just the 45-base CDR3 DNA is kept, in frame starting at base 1. Looking up the germline V gene yields CDR1 MNHNS and CDR2 SASEGT. The donors were healthy, HIV-negative adults who had no recently reported acute infections or vaccinations. All donors were Caucasian adults living in Nashville, Tennessee, USA. Magnetic negative selection was used to enrich CD4+ T cells, after which naive cells were positively selected on CD45RA and the negative fraction became the memory subset. Blood was collected by leukapheresis, and PBMCs were isolated by Ficoll-Histopaque density gradient centrifugation and then cryopreserved in liquid nitrogen vapor phase. Analytical flow cytometry was used to check the purity and quantity of each magnetically sorted T cell population. Genomic DNA was isolated from every sorted fraction and measured by UV absorbance on a Nanodrop 2000c.

Using the deep immunoSEQ assay, multiplex PCR amplified TCR CDR3 regions from genomic DNA. Extracted genomic DNA from each cell subset was distributed evenly across all wells of several immunoSEQ 96-well plates, and each plate was treated as a replicate. For sorted subsets, each replicate PCR was loaded with 200 ng genomic DNA, equivalent to approximately 33,000 T cell genomes. The purified libraries were quantified using a Qubit 3.0 fluorometer, sized with a Bioanalyzer 2100, and then quantified again using the KAPA Library Quantification kit. Every immunoSEQ 96-well plate was sequenced on a dedicated single-read 150-cycle Illumina NextSeq 550 flow cell. The authors processed their data as follows. The immunoSEQ output contained only junctional sequences without quality scores, so filtering could not match that applied to full-length reads. Sequences were annotated with PyIR, a Python wrapper for IgBLAST v1.9, and V/J genes and CDR3 were assigned using IMGT germline references. Reads were filtered out if the reads had weak V/J assignments (E-value above 1e-6), no CDR3, stop codons, out-of-frame junctions, or ambiguous translated residues. V3J clonotypes were defined by identical inferred V gene, J gene, and CDR3 amino acid sequence. Percentage overlap between repertoires was calculated by dividing the number of shared unique clonotypes by the size of the smaller repertoire. Repertoire richness was assessed with RTK rarefaction, the Chao1 estimator, and Recon v2.1 estimates of unobserved clonotypes. Generation probabilities for all TCRbeta clonotypes obtained by the gDNA method from four donors were computed using OLGA. TCRdb's version of the immuneACCESS table is confined to in-frame rearrangements and falls short of the full clone set. An unresolved V gene accounts for under half of the shortfall where checked; the remainder is of unknown origin. That table is the source of V, J and clone size, and D and trimming were worked out from the DNA. The sample contains more than 2 million clones, approximately 96% of them found a single time. Of the sample, approximately 0.13% is held by the ten largest clones.

Recombination linked TRBV6-1 to TRBJ2-4, with TRBD1 identical over 7 junction bases. The sample consisted of naive CD4+ T cells sorted from blood. In light of the paper, this sample's cell subset or site label describes: CD45RA+ positively selected. The clonotype comes from a man younger than 30 in good health. The CDR3 has the sequence CASSVGQKGPNIQYF. The DNA sequence is as follows: TGTGCCAGCAGTGTGGGACAGAAAGGCCCAAACATTCAGTACTTC.